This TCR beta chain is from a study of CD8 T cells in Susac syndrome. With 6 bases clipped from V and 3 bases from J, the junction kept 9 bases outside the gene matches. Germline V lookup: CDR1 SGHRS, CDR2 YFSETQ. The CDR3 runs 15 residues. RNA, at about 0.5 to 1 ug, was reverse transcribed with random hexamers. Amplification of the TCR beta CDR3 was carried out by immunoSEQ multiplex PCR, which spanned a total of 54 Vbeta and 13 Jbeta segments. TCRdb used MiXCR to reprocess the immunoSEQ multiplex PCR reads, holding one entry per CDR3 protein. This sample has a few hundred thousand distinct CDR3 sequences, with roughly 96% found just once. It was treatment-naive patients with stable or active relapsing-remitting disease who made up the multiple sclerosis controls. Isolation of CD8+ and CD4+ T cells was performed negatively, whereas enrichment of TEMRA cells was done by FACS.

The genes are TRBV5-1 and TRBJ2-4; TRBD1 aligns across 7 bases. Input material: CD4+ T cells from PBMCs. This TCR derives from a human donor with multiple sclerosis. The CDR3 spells CASNRGGRDKNIQYF. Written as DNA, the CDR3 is TGCGCCAGCAACAGGGGCGGCCGGGACAAAAACATTCAGTACTTC. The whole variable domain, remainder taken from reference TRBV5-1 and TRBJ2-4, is KAGVTQTPRYLIKTRGQQVTLSCSPISGHRSVSWYQQTPGQGLQFLFEYFSETQRNKGNFPGRFSGRQFSNSRSEMNVSTLELGDSALYLCASNRGGRDKNIQYFGAGTRLSVL.